What follows are 22 T cell receptor beta chains derived from one specimen sequenced in a study of OX40 agonist ivuxolimab in advanced cancers. Library prep was done by the immunoSEQ multiplex PCR assay. In its TCRdb copy, this immuneACCESS table keeps in-frame sequences only and misses some clones. Where compared with another copy, unresolved V genes explain less than half of these, and the others have no known cause. The table for this sample lists approximately 89,000 clones; around 88% of them were counted only once. The ten largest clones add up to roughly 0.5% of the sample. The material sequenced was CD4+ or CD8+ T cells sorted from blood, taken in a trial of the OX40 agonist ivuxolimab. These receptors originate from an adult with an advanced solid tumor such as melanoma, head and neck, liver or kidney cancer.

V usage is TRBV7-8 and J usage is TRBJ2-1, with D possibly being TRBD2 (6 bases). Deletions cut 3 bases from V and 8 bases from J, with 20 bases between. Germline V gene sequence: CDR1 SGHVS, CDR2 FQNEAQ. The CDR3 covers 16 residues. CDR3 DNA sequence: TGTGCCAGCAGCTTCGGGACTTCAAGTCGGCTTTATGAGCAGTTCTTC. The encoded protein is CASSFGTSSRLYEQFF.

J is TRBJ2-7 and V is TRBV28, with D unclear. V gave up 5 bases and J gave up 2 bases, with 7 bases separating them. The CDR3 has 12 amino acids. Germline CDR1 is MDHEN and CDR2 is SYDVKM. This chain's CDR3 is CASSAFTYEQYF. For the CDR3, the DNA is TGTGCCAGCAGTGCTTTCACCTACGAGCAGTACTTC.

V gene TRBV10-1 combines with J gene TRBJ2-7; 7 bases align to TRBD1. The CDR3 runs 13 residues. The trim removed 5 bases at V and 6 bases at J, leaving 7 bases unmatched. Germline V gene lookup returns CDR1 WNHNN and CDR2 SYGVQD (reference sequence). CDR3 in amino acids: CASSYSRDSEQYF. The CDR3 DNA reads as TGCGCCAGCAGTTATTCCCGGGACAGCGAGCAGTACTTC.

The V call is TRBV11-2, the J call TRBJ1-3; tentatively, D is TRBD1 (6 bases). Germline values: CDR1 SGHAT, CDR2 FQNNGV. V was shortened by 4 bases and J by 4 bases, with 23 bases between the two germline ends. The CDR3 consists of 18 residues. The DNA of the CDR3 is TGTGCCAGCAGCTCTCTGTGGGGGGCTGGAGCAGAAGGAAACACCATATATTTT. Protein product: CASSSLWGAGAEGNTIYF.

This chain links TRBV2 with TRBJ1-1, with 8 bases lining up with TRBD1. V dropped 6 bases and J dropped 3; count of bases not matched to a gene: 6. CDR3 length: 14 residues. Germline V gives CDR1 SNHLY, CDR2 FYNNEI. CDR3 sequence (DNA): TGTGCCAGCAGCCTACAGGGACAGGACACTGAAGCTTTCTTT. Translation gives CASSLQGQDTEAFF.

The chain links TRBV19 to TRBJ2-1; a possible D gene is TRBD1 (6 bases). Trimming cost V 3 bases and J 1 base, with 16 bases left between them. CDR3 length: 17 residues. Germline loops: CDR1 LNHDA, CDR2 SQIVND (reference sequence). CDR3 protein: CASSIRPNRVSYNEQFF. The CDR3 bases are TGTGCCAGTAGTATCCGCCCGAACAGGGTTTCCTACAATGAGCAGTTCTTC. Supplemented by reference TRBV19 and TRBJ2-1, the full variable domain reads DGGITQSPKYLFRKEGQNVTLSCEQNLNHDAMYWYRQDPGQGLRLIYYSQIVNDFQKGDIAEGYSVSREKKESFPLTVTSAQKNPTAFYLCASSIRPNRVSYNEQFFGPGTRLTVL.

The chain has TRBV19 and TRBJ1-1, with D unresolved. This CDR3 is built from 14 residues. Trimming shortened V by 4 bases and J by 1 base, and 10 bases separated the two germline ends. Germline V lookup: CDR1 LNHDA, CDR2 SQIVND (reference sequence). CDR3 amino acids: CASSTGRWNTEAFF. The DNA of the CDR3 is TGTGCCAGTAGTACAGGACGGTGGAACACTGAAGCTTTCTTT. Together with reference TRBV19 and TRBJ1-1, the CDR3 gives the full variable domain: DGGITQSPKYLFRKEGQNVTLSCEQNLNHDAMYWYRQDPGQGLRLIYYSQIVNDFQKGDIAEGYSVSREKKESFPLTVTSAQKNPTAFYLCASSTGRWNTEAFFGQGTRLTVV.

The rearrangement uses TRBV5-1 and TRBJ2-3, with TRBD2 matching over 8 bases. V was clipped by 0 bases and J by 4 bases; unmatched bases: 7. The CDR3 covers 16 residues. CDR1 is SGHRS, CDR2 YFSETQ, per germline. The DNA for the CDR3 is TGCGCCAGCAGCTTGGGTAATAGCGGGGTACCAGATACGCAGTATTTT. Translated, it gives CASSLGNSGVPDTQYF.

The chain carries TRBV28 and TRBJ2-2, with 12 nucleotides matching TRBD2. V lost 6 bases and J lost 5; bases outside the gene matches: 10. CDR3 length equals 17 residues. Per the germline V gene, CDR1 is MDHEN and CDR2 is SYDVKM. The CDR3 is CASSPDYLAGGTGELFF. The CDR3 coding sequence is TGTGCCAGCAGCCCCGATTATCTAGCGGGGGGGACCGGGGAGCTGTTTTTT.

V usage is TRBV2 and J usage is TRBJ2-5; D is unresolved. The CDR3 spans 11 residues. The germline gives CDR1 SNHLY, CDR2 FYNNEI. The germline V and J ends were trimmed by 6 bases and 4 bases, with 6 bases remaining between them. The CDR3 sequence: CASRGRETQYF. The DNA for the CDR3 is TGTGCCAGCAGGGGCCGAGAGACCCAGTACTTC.

The CDR3 reads CASSPGPGGFGYTF. The CDR3 DNA reads TGCGCCAGCAGCCCGGGGCCAGGGGGTTTTGGCTACACCTTC. V is TRBV5-1 and J is TRBJ1-2; 7 bases fit TRBD1. Germline assignment: CDR1 SGHRS and CDR2 YFSETQ. The CDR3 is 14 residues long. The V segment lost 4 bases and the J segment 7 bases; nucleotides outside the gene matches: 10.

V usage is TRBV28 and J usage is TRBJ2-5, with 7 bases aligning to TRBD1. Germline loops: CDR1 MDHEN, CDR2 SYDVKM. Germline trimming cut 5 bases from V and 4 bases from J; bases unmatched to any gene: 16. The CDR3 has 17 amino acids. CDR3 amino acids: CASSLSGQHFFRETQYF. CDR3 nucleotide sequence: TGTGCCAGCAGTCTCTCGGGACAGCATTTTTTTAGAGAGACCCAGTACTTC. Filled out from reference TRBV28 and TRBJ2-5, the complete variable domain reads DVKVTQSSRYLVKRTGEKVFLECVQDMDHENMFWYRQDPGLGLRLIYFSYDVKMKEKGDIPEGYSVSREKKERFSLILESASTNQTSMYLCASSLSGQHFFRETQYFGPGTRLLVL.

This clone came up once. The chain is built from TRBV7-3 and TRBJ1-1; D might be TRBD1 (5 bases). V gave up 2 bases and J gave up 7 bases, with 11 bases separating them. Germline CDR1 reads SGHTA; CDR2 reads FQGTGA. The CDR3 is 13 residues long. The CDR3 reads CASSLDLTVEAFF. DNA of the CDR3: TGTGCCAGCAGCTTAGATCTGACAGTTGAAGCTTTCTTT.

The V call is TRBV5-4, the J call TRBJ1-5; D is undetermined. The length of the CDR3 is 17 residues. Looked up from germline, CDR1 is SGHNT and CDR2 is YYREEE (reference sequence). V was clipped by 0 bases and J by 3 bases, with 16 bases between them. The CDR3 DNA sequence: TGTGCCAGCAGCTTGGGGGCCCCAAACACTCACAATCAGCCCCAGCATTTT. This translates into CASSLGAPNTHNQPQHF.

This clone came up once. The J gene is TRBJ1-4, the V gene TRBV18, with D perhaps TRBD1 (5 bases). This CDR3 has 15 amino acids. The V and J ends lost 3 bases and 5 bases respectively, with 13 bases between them. Germline V gene data show CDR1 as KGHSH and CDR2 as LQKENI. The CDR3 spells CASSPSGRTNEKLFF. The DNA of the CDR3 is TGTGCCAGCTCACCTTCGGGACGGACGAATGAAAAACTGTTTTTT.

The chain recombines TRBV5-4 with TRBJ2-7; 7 nucleotides line up with TRBD1. The CDR3 contains 14 residues. Germline V lookup: CDR1 SGHNT, CDR2 YYREEE (reference sequence). The junction had 0 bases not matched to a gene; V was cut back by 0 bases and J by 0 bases. The CDR3 sequence is CASSLDRGSYEQYF. CDR3 nucleotides: TGTGCCAGCAGCTTGGACAGGGGCTCCTACGAGCAGTACTTC.

DNA of the CDR3: TGCGCCAGCAGCGCCGGGACCCTCAATGAGCAGTTCTTC. This sequence encodes CASSAGTLNEQFF. The chain carries TRBV5-1 and TRBJ2-1; D might be TRBD1 or TRBD2, each matching 5 bases. CDR1 SGHRS and CDR2 YFSETQ come from the germline V gene. The CDR3 loop spans 13 amino acids. The V end lost 4 bases, the J end lost 6 bases, and 11 bases lay between the germline ends.

The CDR3 spells CASTLLIDNTGELFF. CDR3 bases: TGTGCCAGTACCCTACTCATCGATAACACCGGGGAGCTGTTTTTT. The rearrangement links TRBV19 to TRBJ2-2; D uncertain. Germline V gene data show CDR1 as LNHDA and CDR2 as SQIVND (reference sequence). Trimming shortened V by 7 bases and J by 2 bases, and 14 bases separated the two germline ends. The CDR3 has 15 amino acids.

V gene TRBV19 combines with J gene TRBJ1-6; D gene ambiguous. In germline, CDR1 is LNHDA, CDR2 SQIVND (reference sequence). V was clipped by 0 bases and J by 1 base, with 7 bases between them. The CDR3 has 16 residues. The DNA for the CDR3 is TGTGCCAGTAGTATAGACGGACGGTCCTATAATTCACCCCTCCACTTT. Protein: CASSIDGRSYNSPLHF. The full variable domain, with the rest looked up from reference TRBV19 and TRBJ1-6, is DGGITQSPKYLFRKEGQNVTLSCEQNLNHDAMYWYRQDPGQGLRLIYYSQIVNDFQKGDIAEGYSVSREKKESFPLTVTSAQKNPTAFYLCASSIDGRSYNSPLHFGNGTRLTVT.

CDR3 sequence: CASSQEGGYTF. CDR3 sequence (DNA): TGTGCCAGCAGCCAAGAGGGTGGCTACACCTTC. The gene calls are TRBV4-2 and TRBJ1-2; D not resolved. The germline V gene has CDR1 LGHNA and CDR2 YNFKEQ. Trimming left V 0 bases short and J 7 bases short, with 3 bases between. The CDR3 runs 11 residues.

The gene calls are TRBV10-3 and TRBJ1-5, with D maybe TRBD1 (5 bases). Germline V gene lookup returns CDR1 ENHRY and CDR2 SYGVKD. Trimming left V 10 bases short and J 8 bases short, with 15 bases between. The length of the CDR3 is 12 residues. As DNA, the CDR3 is TGTGCCACTAAGACGGGGGGAGAGCCCCAGCATTTT. Its translation: CATKTGGEPQHF.

This chain uses TRBV7-3 with TRBJ2-1; D possibly corresponds to TRBD1 (5 bases). The ends were cut back, 5 bases at V and 2 bases at J, with 13 bases in the middle. The CDR3 is 15 residues long. From germline, CDR1 is SGHTA and CDR2 FQGTGA. The CDR3: CASSLSGATYNEQFF. DNA for the CDR3: TGTGCCAGCAGCCTTAGTGGGGCGACCTACAATGAGCAGTTCTTC.